The clone carrying this T cell receptor (beta chain) has ten or more counts. The sample's time point: after trial treatment. Treatment defined: LDRT plus nivolumab, ipilimumab, low-dose cyclophosphamide and aspirin (RACIN trial). Eligible patients had advanced solid tumors lacking tumor-infiltrating lymphocytes. CDR1 is KGHSH, CDR2 LQKENI, per germline. Trimming shortened V by 0 bases and J by 4 bases, and 8 bases separated the two germline ends. CDR3 length: 14 residues. This sample was included in a study of low-dose radiotherapy and immunotherapy resistance in tumors. In the study overall: Intravenous cyclophosphamide 200 mg/m2 was given every two weeks, one day before radiation and immunotherapy.

TRAV- and TRBV-specific primers, spanning alpha and beta chains, primed first-strand cDNA. TCR amplification involved approximately 20 PCR cycles with a constant-region primer and V-primer adapter. The isolated mRNA underwent amplification through in vitro transcription. TCRdb used MiXCR to reprocess the reads, holding one entry per CDR3 protein. Among about 100,000 distinct CDR3 sequences, roughly 20% were seen once, and the ten largest hold approximately 4%. The TCR originated in a male donor with prostate cancer. Sequenced here: PBMCs, sampled after low-dose radiotherapy plus immunotherapy. The rearrangement uses TRBV18 and TRBJ2-3, with a tentative D call TRBD1 (5 bases). The CDR3 DNA is TGTGCCAGCTCACCACCTAGGGGCCCAGATACGCAGTATTTT. Residues: CASSPPRGPDTQYF.